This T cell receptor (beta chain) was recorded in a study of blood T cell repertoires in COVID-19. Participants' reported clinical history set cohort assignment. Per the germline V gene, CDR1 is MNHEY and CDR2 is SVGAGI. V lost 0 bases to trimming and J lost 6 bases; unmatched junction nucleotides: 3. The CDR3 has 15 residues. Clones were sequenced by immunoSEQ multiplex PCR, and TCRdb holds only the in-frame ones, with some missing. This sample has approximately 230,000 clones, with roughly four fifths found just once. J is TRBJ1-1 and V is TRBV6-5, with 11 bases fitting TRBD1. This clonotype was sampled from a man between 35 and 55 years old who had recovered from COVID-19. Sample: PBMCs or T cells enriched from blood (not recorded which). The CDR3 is CASSYSDRGLAEAFF. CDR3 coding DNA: TGTGCCAGCAGTTACTCGGACAGGGGGCTGGCTGAAGCTTTCTTT.